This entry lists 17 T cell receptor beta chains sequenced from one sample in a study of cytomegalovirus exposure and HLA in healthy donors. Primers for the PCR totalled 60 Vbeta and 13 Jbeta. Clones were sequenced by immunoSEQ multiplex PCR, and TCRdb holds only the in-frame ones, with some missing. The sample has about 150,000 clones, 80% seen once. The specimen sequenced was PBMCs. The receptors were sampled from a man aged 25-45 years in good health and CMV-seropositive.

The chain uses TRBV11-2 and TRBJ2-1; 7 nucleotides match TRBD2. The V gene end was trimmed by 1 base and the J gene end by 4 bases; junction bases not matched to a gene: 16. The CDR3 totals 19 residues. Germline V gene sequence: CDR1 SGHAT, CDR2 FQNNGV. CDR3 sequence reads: CASSLVASGGNLGYNEQFF. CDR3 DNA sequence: TGTGCCAGCAGCTTAGTGGCTAGCGGAGGGAACCTAGGTTACAATGAGCAGTTCTTC.

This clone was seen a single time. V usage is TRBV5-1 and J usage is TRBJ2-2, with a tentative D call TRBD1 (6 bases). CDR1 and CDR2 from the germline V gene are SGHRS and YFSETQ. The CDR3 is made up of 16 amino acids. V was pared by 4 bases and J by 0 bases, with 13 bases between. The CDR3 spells CASSQLQGANTGELFF. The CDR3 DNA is TGCGCCAGCAGCCAATTACAGGGAGCGAACACCGGGGAGCTGTTTTTT.

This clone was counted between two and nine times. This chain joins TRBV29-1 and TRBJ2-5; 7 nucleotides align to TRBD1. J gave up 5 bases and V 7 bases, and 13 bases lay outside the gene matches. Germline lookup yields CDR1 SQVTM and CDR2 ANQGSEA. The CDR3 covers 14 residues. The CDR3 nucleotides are TGCAGCGGACAAAATACAGGGGTGGACGAGACCCAGTACTTC. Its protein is CSGQNTGVDETQYF.

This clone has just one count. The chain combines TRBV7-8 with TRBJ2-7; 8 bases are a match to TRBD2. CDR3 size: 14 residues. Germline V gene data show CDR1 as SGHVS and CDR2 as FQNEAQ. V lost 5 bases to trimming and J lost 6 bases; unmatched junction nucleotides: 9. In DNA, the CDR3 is TGTGCCAGCAGCCCAACGGGAGGGGGGGGCGAGCAGTACTTC. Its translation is CASSPTGGGGEQYF.

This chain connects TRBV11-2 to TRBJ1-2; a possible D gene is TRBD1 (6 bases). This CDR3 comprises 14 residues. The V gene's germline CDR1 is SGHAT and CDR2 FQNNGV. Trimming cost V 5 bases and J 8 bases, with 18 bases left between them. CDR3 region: CASSPTNPRGGYTF. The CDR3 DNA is TGTGCCAGCAGCCCGACAAACCCTAGGGGGGGCTACACCTTC.

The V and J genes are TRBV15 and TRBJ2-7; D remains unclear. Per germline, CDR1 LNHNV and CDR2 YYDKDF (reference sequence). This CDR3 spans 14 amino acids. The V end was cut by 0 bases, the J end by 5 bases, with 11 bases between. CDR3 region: CATSRDRVHDEQYF. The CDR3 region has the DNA TGTGCCACCAGCAGAGACCGCGTTCACGACGAGCAGTACTTC.

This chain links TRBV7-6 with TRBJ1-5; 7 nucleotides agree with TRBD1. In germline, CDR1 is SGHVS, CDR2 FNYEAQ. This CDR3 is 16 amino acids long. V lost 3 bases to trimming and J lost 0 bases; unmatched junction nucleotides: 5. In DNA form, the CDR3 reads TGTGCCAGCAGCTTGCAACAGGGGTATAGCAATCAGCCCCAGCATTTT. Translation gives CASSLQQGYSNQPQHF.

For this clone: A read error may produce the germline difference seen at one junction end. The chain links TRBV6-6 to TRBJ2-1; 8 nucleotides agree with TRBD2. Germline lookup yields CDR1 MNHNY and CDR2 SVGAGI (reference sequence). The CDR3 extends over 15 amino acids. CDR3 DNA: TGTGCCAGCAGTTACGGATTAGCGGGGAAGAATGAGCGGTTCTTC. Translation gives CASSYGLAGKNERFF.

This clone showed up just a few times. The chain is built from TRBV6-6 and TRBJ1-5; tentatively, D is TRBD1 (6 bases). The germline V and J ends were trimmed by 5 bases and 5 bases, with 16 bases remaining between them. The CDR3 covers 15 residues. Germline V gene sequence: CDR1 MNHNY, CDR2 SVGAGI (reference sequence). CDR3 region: CASSGGGGADQPQHF. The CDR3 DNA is TGTGCCAGCAGTGGGGGTGGGGGGGCCGATCAGCCCCAGCATTTT.

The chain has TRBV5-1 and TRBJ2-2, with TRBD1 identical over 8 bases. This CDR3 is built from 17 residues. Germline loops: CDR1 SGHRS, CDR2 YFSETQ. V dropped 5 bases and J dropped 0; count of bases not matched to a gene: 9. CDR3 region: CASRPTRQGPNTGELFF. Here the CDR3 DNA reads TGCGCCAGCAGACCGACTCGACAGGGGCCGAACACCGGGGAGCTGTTTTTT.

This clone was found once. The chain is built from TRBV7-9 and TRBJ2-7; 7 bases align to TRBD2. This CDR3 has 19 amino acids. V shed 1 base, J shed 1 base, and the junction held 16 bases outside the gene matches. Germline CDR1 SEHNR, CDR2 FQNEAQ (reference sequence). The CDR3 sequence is CASSLVGSGSRSPSYEQYF. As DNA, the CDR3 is TGTGCCAGCAGCTTAGTGGGTAGCGGGTCACGGTCTCCTTCCTACGAGCAGTACTTC.

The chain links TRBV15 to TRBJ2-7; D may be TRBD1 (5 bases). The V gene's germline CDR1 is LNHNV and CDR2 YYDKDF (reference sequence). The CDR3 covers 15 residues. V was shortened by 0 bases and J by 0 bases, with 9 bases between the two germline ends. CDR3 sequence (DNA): TGTGCCACCAGCAGAGAACGACAGAGCTCCTACGAGCAGTACTTC. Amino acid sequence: CATSRERQSSYEQYF.

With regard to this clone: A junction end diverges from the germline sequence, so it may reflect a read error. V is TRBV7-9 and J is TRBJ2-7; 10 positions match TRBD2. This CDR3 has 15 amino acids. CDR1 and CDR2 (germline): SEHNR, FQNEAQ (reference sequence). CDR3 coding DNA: TGTTCCAGCAGCTGGGGGCTAGCGGGAGTAGGGGAGCAGTACTTC. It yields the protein CSSSWGLAGVGEQYF.

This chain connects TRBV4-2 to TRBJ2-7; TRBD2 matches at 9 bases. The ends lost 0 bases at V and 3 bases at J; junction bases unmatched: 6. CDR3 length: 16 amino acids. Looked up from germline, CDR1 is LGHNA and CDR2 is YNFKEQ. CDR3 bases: TGTGCCAGCAGCCAAGAATGGCTAGCGGGGAGCTACGAGCAGTACTTC. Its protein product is CASSQEWLAGSYEQYF.

CDR3 sequence reads: CASSLGTRGYEQYF. CDR3 sequence (DNA): TGTGCCAGCAGCTTAGGGACTAGGGGCTACGAGCAGTACTTC. V usage is TRBV11-2 and J usage is TRBJ2-7; 7 nucleotides line up with TRBD2. CDR1 is SGHAT, CDR2 FQNNGV, per germline. This CDR3 has 14 residues. Trimming at V came to 1 base and at J to 3 bases, leaving 3 bases not matched to a gene.

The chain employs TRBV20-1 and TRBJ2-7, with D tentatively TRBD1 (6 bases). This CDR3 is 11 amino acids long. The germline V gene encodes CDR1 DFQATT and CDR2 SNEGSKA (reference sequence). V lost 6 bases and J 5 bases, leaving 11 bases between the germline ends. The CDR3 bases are TGCAGTGCACAGGGTGGACACGAGCAGTACTTC. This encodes CSAQGGHEQYF.

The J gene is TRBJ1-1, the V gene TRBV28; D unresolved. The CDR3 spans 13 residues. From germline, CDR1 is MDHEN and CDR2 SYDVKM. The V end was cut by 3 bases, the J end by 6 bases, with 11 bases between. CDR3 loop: CASSFPLRAEAFF. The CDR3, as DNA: TGTGCCAGCAGTTTCCCCCTACGGGCTGAAGCTTTCTTT.